The 21 T cell receptor beta chains below come from one sample, sequenced in a study of blood T cells in healthy people across ages. Sample-barcoded 5' priming and a J-beta primer mix drove a second PCR of roughly 7 to 11 cycles. TCRdb ran MiXCR on the 5' RACE reads and lists one entry per CDR3 protein. The table records around 900,000 distinct CDR3 sequences, just over 50% of them present only once. The sequencing input was blood. These receptors all come from a woman in her sixties or seventies in good health.

The chain employs TRBV7-9 and TRBJ1-6; D gene unclear. Trimming removed 1 base from V and 6 bases from J, with 10 bases in between. This CDR3 is 15 amino acids long. Germline V gene sequence: CDR1 SEHNR, CDR2 FQNEAQ (reference sequence). CDR3: CASSLDGASNSPLHF. The CDR3 DNA follows: TGTGCCAGCAGCTTAGATGGTGCCAGTAATTCACCCCTCCACTTT.

This clonotype was observed a handful of times. The rearrangement links TRBV29-1 to TRBJ2-5; TRBD2 matches at 12 bases. The end of the DNA aligns better with TRBJ2-7, so the J call may be wrong. The CDR3 is 14 amino acids. The germline gives CDR1 SQVTM, CDR2 ANQGSEA. CDR3 sequence: CSVSGGTSGYEQYF. Written as DNA, the CDR3 is TGCAGCGTTTCAGGGGGGACTAGCGGGTACGAGCAGTACTTC.

The chain employs TRBV11-2 and TRBJ2-1; either TRBD1 or TRBD2 may fit D (5 bases each). V lost 5 bases, J lost 3 bases, and 14 bases lay in between. Germline V gene lookup returns CDR1 SGHAT and CDR2 FQNNGV. The CDR3 sequence is 15 residues long. The CDR3 loop is CASSVSGTNYNEQFF. CDR3 DNA: TGTGCCAGCAGCGTATCCGGGACCAACTACAATGAGCAGTTCTTC.

The rearrangement uses TRBV7-8 and TRBJ2-5; D gene ambiguous. With 7 bases removed from V and 5 bases from J, the gap between germline ends came to 14 bases. The CDR3 contains 13 residues. Germline-derived CDR1 and CDR2 are SGHVS and FQNEAQ. In DNA form, the CDR3 reads TGTGCCAGCAACAAAATAGTTAGGGAGACCCAGTACTTC. Translating it yields CASNKIVRETQYF.

V is TRBV15 and J is TRBJ2-5, with D unclear. The CDR3 is made up of 14 amino acids. V lost 3 bases and J lost 5, with 13 bases in between. In germline, CDR1 is LNHNV, CDR2 YYDKDF (reference sequence). For the CDR3, the DNA is TGTGCCACCAGCAGCGACGGGTTCAGTGAGACCCAGTACTTC. Translated: CATSSDGFSETQYF.

The V and J genes are TRBV5-6 and TRBJ2-7, with TRBD2 as a possible D gene (6 bases). The V and J ends lost 4 bases and 7 bases respectively, with 15 bases between them. Germline CDR1 and CDR2: SGHDT and YYEEEE. The CDR3 contains 13 residues. CDR3 coding DNA: TGTGCCAGCAGCGCGGCCCCAGCGGGTGAGCAGTACTTC. This encodes CASSAAPAGEQYF.

V and J are TRBV18 and TRBJ2-7, with 14 bases that match TRBD2. The CDR3 consists of 17 residues. With V trimmed by 3 bases and J by 4 bases, 8 bases remained unmatched. The germline CDR1 and CDR2 sequences are KGHSH and LQKENI. CDR3 sequence (DNA): TGTGCCAGCTCACCCGAACCGGGGACTAGCGGGAGTTACGAGCAGTACTTC. Its translation is CASSPEPGTSGSYEQYF.

A few counts support this clonotype. Possible read error: a much larger clone is one base away. This rearrangement joins TRBV7-2 to TRBJ2-3, with D possibly matching TRBD2 (6 bases). The CDR3 covers 14 residues. Germline V gene lookup returns CDR1 SGHTA and CDR2 FQGNSA. CDR3 sequence: CASSSRLGVDSQYF. The DNA of the CDR3 is TGTGCCAGCAGCTCCAGACTAGGTGTAGATTCGCAGTATTTT.

The chain couples TRBV20-1 to TRBJ2-2; TRBD1 matches 9 bases. The V segment lost 6 bases and the J segment 0 bases; nucleotides outside the gene matches: 8. Per germline, CDR1 DFQATT and CDR2 SNEGSKA (reference sequence). There are 16 residues in the CDR3. CDR3 sequence (DNA): TGCAGTGCGGTGGGACAGGGAGATCCGAACACCGGGGAGCTGTTTTTT. Translated, it gives CSAVGQGDPNTGELFF.

This clonotype was picked up a small number of times. The gene calls are TRBV7-2 and TRBJ1-2; D is ambiguous. The length of the CDR3 is 13 residues. Germline CDR1 and CDR2: SGHTA and FQGNSA. V was trimmed by 3 bases and J by 6 bases, leaving 11 bases between them. The CDR3 loop is CASSFRNGDGYTF. The CDR3 DNA reads as TGTGCCAGCAGCTTTAGGAACGGAGATGGCTACACCTTC.

This chain joins TRBV6-5 and TRBJ2-1; 10 bases are shared with TRBD2. This CDR3 has 16 amino acids. J was trimmed by 6 bases and V by 6 bases; bases with no gene match: 11. CDR1 is MNHEY, CDR2 SVGAGI, per germline. Written as DNA, the CDR3 is TGTGCCAGCAGGGCGTCGGGACTAGCGCGTAGCAATGAGCAGTTCTTC. This codes for CASRASGLARSNEQFF.

A note on this clonotype: This may come from a read error, since a much larger clone is one base off. The chain uses TRBV6-6 and TRBJ2-5; 9 nucleotides line up with TRBD2. In germline, CDR1 is MNHNY, CDR2 SVGAGI (reference sequence). Losses at the gene ends were 8 bases for V and 11 bases for J; bases not matched to a gene: 15. CDR3 length equals 14 residues. This CDR3 reads CASGIAGDFGEQYF. The CDR3 DNA reads as TGTGCCAGCGGCATAGCGGGAGACTTCGGTGAGCAGTACTTC.

J is TRBJ1-2 and V is TRBV6-5, with TRBD1 identical over 7 bases. This CDR3 comprises 14 residues. V gave up 3 bases and J gave up 3 bases; unmatched junction bases: 4. CDR1 and CDR2 from the germline V gene are MNHEY and SVGAGI. The CDR3 here is CASSYGRGHYGYTF. CDR3 bases: TGTGCCAGCAGTTATGGGAGGGGGCACTATGGCTACACCTTC.

V is TRBV20-1 and J is TRBJ2-7; the D gene is possibly TRBD1 (6 bases). V was pared by 0 bases and J by 4 bases, with 16 bases between. Germline lookup yields CDR1 DFQATT and CDR2 SNEGSKA (reference sequence). This CDR3 region has 15 residues. The CDR3 DNA follows: TGCAGTGCTAGAGATTGGGCAGGGGCGGCTTACGAGCAGTACTTC. It specifies CSARDWAGAAYEQYF.

V and J are TRBV7-9 and TRBJ1-2, with D possibly TRBD1 on 5 matching bases. This CDR3 is 13 amino acids long. The V end lost 5 bases, the J end lost 5 bases, and 12 bases lay between the germline ends. The germline V gene encodes CDR1 SEHNR and CDR2 FQNEAQ (reference sequence). CDR3 in amino acids: CASSTGGIYGYTF. CDR3 in DNA: TGTGCCAGCAGCACGGGGGGTATTTATGGCTACACCTTC.

Only a few counts were recorded for this clonotype. The chain employs TRBV5-1 and TRBJ2-6; D is undetermined. The CDR3 is 16 amino acids. Germline V gene sequence: CDR1 SGHRS, CDR2 YFSETQ. The ends were cut back, 4 bases at V and 0 bases at J, with 11 bases in the middle. The CDR3 reads CASSPLPVSGANVLTF. The CDR3 DNA follows: TGCGCCAGCAGCCCACTACCAGTCTCTGGGGCCAACGTCCTGACTTTC. Drawing the rest from reference TRBV5-1 and TRBJ2-6, the complete variable domain is KAGVTQTPRYLIKTRGQQVTLSCSPISGHRSVSWYQQTPGQGLQFLFEYFSETQRNKGNFPGRFSGRQFSNSRSEMNVSTLELGDSALYLCASSPLPVSGANVLTFGAGSRLTVL.

The genes are TRBV4-2 and TRBJ2-3, with 16 positions matching TRBD2. Trimming cost V 4 bases and J 4 bases; bases outside gene matches: 5. CDR1 is LGHNA and CDR2 is YNFKEQ in the germline V gene. This CDR3 is 17 amino acids long. CDR3 loop: CASSLGLAGGPSDTQYF. The DNA for the CDR3 is TGTGCCAGCAGCCTGGGACTAGCGGGAGGGCCCTCAGATACGCAGTATTTT.

This chain connects TRBV28 to TRBJ2-3; 7 bases align to TRBD1. The ends lost 4 bases at V and 4 bases at J; junction bases unmatched: 14. The CDR3 is made up of 17 amino acids. Germline CDR1 MDHEN, CDR2 SYDVKM. CDR3 coding DNA: TGTGCCAGCAGTTCTACCGGGACAGTTGAGTTCGCAGATACGCAGTATTTT. As protein: CASSSTGTVEFADTQYF.

The V call is TRBV9, the J call TRBJ2-5, with a weak D call TRBD2 (6 bases). The J call is doubtful: the DNA matches TRBJ2-7 better. The germline V gene encodes CDR1 SGDLS and CDR2 YYNGEE. The CDR3 is 15 amino acids. The CDR3 bases are TGTGCCAGCAGTCTCTCCCCGGGAGTAGGGTACGAGCAGTACTTC. Translated, it gives CASSLSPGVGYEQYF.

This clonotype was seen a few times. The gene calls are TRBV2 and TRBJ2-7; tentative D call: TRBD1 (7 bases). Trimming shortened V by 7 bases and J by 0 bases, and 16 bases separated the two germline ends. From germline, CDR1 is SNHLY and CDR2 FYNNEI. This CDR3 contains 15 residues. This chain's CDR3 is CASTLQGGDSYEQYF. The CDR3 bases are TGTGCCAGCACCCTCCAGGGGGGAGACTCCTACGAGCAGTACTTC.

V usage is TRBV5-1 and J usage is TRBJ2-4, with D hard to call. V lost 4 bases and J lost 0, with 8 bases in between. Germline assignment: CDR1 SGHRS and CDR2 YFSETQ. This CDR3 comprises 14 residues. CDR3 sequence: CASSMDVAKNIQYF. CDR3 in DNA: TGCGCCAGCAGCATGGACGTAGCCAAAAACATTCAGTACTTC.